Below are 6 T cell receptor beta chains sequenced from a single sample in a study of OX40 agonist ivuxolimab in advanced cancers. The repertoire was sequenced with immunoSEQ multiplex PCR; TCRdb's copy has only in-frame clones and lacks some. The sample yields under 85,000 clones, about 85% seen once. The source material was CD4+ or CD8+ T cells sorted from blood, sampled in a trial of the OX40 agonist ivuxolimab. All receptors come from an adult with an advanced solid tumor such as melanoma, head and neck, liver or kidney cancer.

This clone was observed a single time. As DNA, the CDR3 is TGTGCCAGCTCGAGGGCCAGTACTAATGAAAAACTGTTTTTT. The encoded protein is CASSRASTNEKLFF. The rearrangement uses TRBV18 and TRBJ1-4; D remains ambiguous. The germline gives CDR1 KGHSH, CDR2 LQKENI. The CDR3 loop spans 14 amino acids. V was shortened by 6 bases and J by 2 bases, with 10 bases between the two germline ends.

The V and J genes are TRBV6-5 and TRBJ1-4; 7 nucleotides match TRBD1. The V gene's germline CDR1 is MNHEY and CDR2 SVGAGI. After removal of 8 bases from V and 3 bases from J, the junction contained 9 bases not matched to a gene. This CDR3 has 15 amino acids. This CDR3 is CASWTGRQANEKLFF. CDR3 coding DNA: TGTGCCAGCTGGACAGGTCGACAGGCTAATGAAAAACTGTTTTTT.

The chain has TRBV11-2 and TRBJ2-7, with 14 positions matching TRBD2. This CDR3 is 19 amino acids long. V shed 4 bases and J 3 bases; nucleotides not matched to a gene: 14. CDR1 is SGHAT and CDR2 is FQNNGV in the germline V gene. CDR3 bases: TGTGCCAGCAGCTACTCGGGACTAGCGGGAGAAAAGTTCAACTACGAGCAGTACTTC. This encodes CASSYSGLAGEKFNYEQYF.

The CDR3 nucleotides are TGTGCCAGCAGCCCTCCCACAGGGACCATGAACACTGAAGCTTTCTTT. It specifies CASSPPTGTMNTEAFF. The chain uses TRBV28 and TRBJ1-1, with a tentative D call TRBD1 (6 bases). The CDR3 runs 16 residues. Germline CDR1 MDHEN, CDR2 SYDVKM. V lost 6 bases and J 0 bases, leaving 17 bases between the germline ends.

CDR3 in amino acids: CASSMEGVQPQHF. The CDR3 bases are TGTGCCAGTAGTATGGAGGGTGTTCAGCCCCAGCATTTT. The V and J genes are TRBV19 and TRBJ1-5; D is undetermined. The CDR3 totals 13 residues. CDR1 is LNHDA, CDR2 SQIVND, per germline (reference sequence). The V gene lost 3 bases and the J gene lost 6 bases, with 9 bases spanning the gap.

The J gene is TRBJ1-2, the V gene TRBV5-4; 10 bases are a match to TRBD1. This CDR3 has 12 residues. V dropped 4 bases and J dropped 9; count of bases not matched to a gene: 3. Germline V gives CDR1 SGHNT, CDR2 YYREEE (reference sequence). CDR3 sequence: CASSRDRGSYTF. The CDR3 DNA reads TGTGCCAGCAGCCGGGACAGGGGTAGCTACACCTTC.